This T cell receptor (beta chain) derives from a study of Graves' ophthalmopathy and Graves' hyperthyroidism. Study background: Investigators collected peripheral blood at initial diagnosis, before any treatment was given.

TCR beta CDR3 regions were amplified from RNA transcripts. Scientists carried out first-round RT-PCR using HTBI primers and then a second-round multiplex PCR. MiXCR, run by TCRdb on the multiplex PCR reads, gives a single entry per CDR3 protein. Found here are about 740,000 distinct CDR3 sequences, 40% of them singletons; the top ten hold less than 55%. Other autoimmune diseases, uncontrolled infections, pregnancy or lactation excluded patients from enrollment. As diagnostic evidence, clinical symptoms, serum thyroxine, TRAb, thyroid ultrasound and orbital computed tomography were relied upon. In this sample, this clonotype turned up many times. Germline values: CDR1 SEHNR, CDR2 FQNEAQ (reference sequence). V lost 3 bases and J lost 0, with 11 bases in between. The CDR3 runs to 15 residues.

The sequenced material came from peripheral blood. The chain joins TRBV7-9 to TRBJ2-5; no clear D. The sequence was obtained from an adult man with Graves' ophthalmopathy. The CDR3 sequence is CASSFLGTYQETQYF. CDR3 coding DNA: TGTGCCAGCAGCTTCCTCGGCACCTACCAAGAGACCCAGTACTTC.